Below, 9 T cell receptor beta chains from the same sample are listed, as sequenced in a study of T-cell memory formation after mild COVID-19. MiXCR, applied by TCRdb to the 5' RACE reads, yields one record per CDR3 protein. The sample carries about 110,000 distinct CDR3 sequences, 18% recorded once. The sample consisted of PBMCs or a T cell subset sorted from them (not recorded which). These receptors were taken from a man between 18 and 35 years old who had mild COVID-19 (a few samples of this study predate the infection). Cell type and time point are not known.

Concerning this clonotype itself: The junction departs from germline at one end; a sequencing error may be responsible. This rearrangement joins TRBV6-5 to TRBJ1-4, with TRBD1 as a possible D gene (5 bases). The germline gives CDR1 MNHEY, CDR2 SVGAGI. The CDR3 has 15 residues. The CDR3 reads CASSYSTGGMKILVF. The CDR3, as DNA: TGTGCCAGCAGTTACTCAACAGGAGGAATGAAAATTCTCGTTTTT.

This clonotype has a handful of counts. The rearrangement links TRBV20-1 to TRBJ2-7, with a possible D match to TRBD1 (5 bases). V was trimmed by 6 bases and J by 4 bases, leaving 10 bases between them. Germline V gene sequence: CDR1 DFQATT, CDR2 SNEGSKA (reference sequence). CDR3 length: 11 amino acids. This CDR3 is CSALGAYEQYV. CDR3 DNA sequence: TGCAGTGCCCTTGGGGCGTACGAGCAGTACGTC.

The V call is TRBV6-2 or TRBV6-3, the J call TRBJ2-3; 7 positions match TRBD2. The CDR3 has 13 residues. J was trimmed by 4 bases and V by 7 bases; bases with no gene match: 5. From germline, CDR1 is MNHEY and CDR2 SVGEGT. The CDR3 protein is CASTSSGADTQYF. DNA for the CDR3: TGTGCCAGCACTTCTAGCGGTGCAGATACGCAGTATTTT.

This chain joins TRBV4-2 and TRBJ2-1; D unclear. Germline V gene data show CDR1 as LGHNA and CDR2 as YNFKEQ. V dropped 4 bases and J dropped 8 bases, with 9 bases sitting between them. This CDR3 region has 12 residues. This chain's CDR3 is CASSRGSDEQFF. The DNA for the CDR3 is TGTGCCAGCAGCCGCGGATCCGATGAGCAGTTCTTC.

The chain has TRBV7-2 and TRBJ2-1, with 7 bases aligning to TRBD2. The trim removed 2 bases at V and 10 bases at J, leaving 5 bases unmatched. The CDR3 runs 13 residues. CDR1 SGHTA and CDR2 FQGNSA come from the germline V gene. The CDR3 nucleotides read TGTGCCAGCAGCTTATTTCAGCGGGGCGAGCAGTTCTTC. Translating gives CASSLFQRGEQFF.

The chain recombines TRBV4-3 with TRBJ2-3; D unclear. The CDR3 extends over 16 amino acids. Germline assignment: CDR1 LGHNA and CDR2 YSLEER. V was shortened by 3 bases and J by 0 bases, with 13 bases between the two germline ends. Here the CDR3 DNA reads TGCGCCAGCAGCCACAATCAGGCCGCAAGCACAGATACGCAGTATTTT. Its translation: CASSHNQAASTDTQYF.

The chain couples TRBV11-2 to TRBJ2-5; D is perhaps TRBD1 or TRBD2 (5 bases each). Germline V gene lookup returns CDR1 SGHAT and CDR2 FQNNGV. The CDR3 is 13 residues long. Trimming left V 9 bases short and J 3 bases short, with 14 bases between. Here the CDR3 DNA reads TGTGCCAGGTTCGCATTGGGGGAAGAGACCCAGTACTTC. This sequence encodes CARFALGEETQYF.

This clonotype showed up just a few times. The CDR3 loop reads CSARPPPPTDTQYF. Here the CDR3 DNA reads TGCAGTGCTAGGCCCCCTCCGCCGACAGATACGCAGTATTTT. This chain joins TRBV20-1 and TRBJ2-3; no clear D gene. Germline-derived CDR1 and CDR2 are DFQATT and SNEGSKA (reference sequence). V lost 3 bases and J lost 3, with 13 bases in between. The CDR3 is 14 amino acids.

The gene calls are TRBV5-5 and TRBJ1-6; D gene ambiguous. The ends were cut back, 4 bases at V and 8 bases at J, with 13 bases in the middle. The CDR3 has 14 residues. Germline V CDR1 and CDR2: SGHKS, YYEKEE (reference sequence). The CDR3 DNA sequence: TGTGCCAGCAGCCCGGCTGCGTTGGATTCACCCCTCCACTTT. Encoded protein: CASSPAALDSPLHF. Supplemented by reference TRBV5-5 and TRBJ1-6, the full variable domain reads DAGVTQSPTHLIKTRGQQVTLRCSPISGHKSVSWYQQVLGQGPQFIFQYYEKEERGRGNFPDRFSARQFPNYSSELNVNALLLGDSALYLCASSPAALDSPLHFGNGTRLTVT.